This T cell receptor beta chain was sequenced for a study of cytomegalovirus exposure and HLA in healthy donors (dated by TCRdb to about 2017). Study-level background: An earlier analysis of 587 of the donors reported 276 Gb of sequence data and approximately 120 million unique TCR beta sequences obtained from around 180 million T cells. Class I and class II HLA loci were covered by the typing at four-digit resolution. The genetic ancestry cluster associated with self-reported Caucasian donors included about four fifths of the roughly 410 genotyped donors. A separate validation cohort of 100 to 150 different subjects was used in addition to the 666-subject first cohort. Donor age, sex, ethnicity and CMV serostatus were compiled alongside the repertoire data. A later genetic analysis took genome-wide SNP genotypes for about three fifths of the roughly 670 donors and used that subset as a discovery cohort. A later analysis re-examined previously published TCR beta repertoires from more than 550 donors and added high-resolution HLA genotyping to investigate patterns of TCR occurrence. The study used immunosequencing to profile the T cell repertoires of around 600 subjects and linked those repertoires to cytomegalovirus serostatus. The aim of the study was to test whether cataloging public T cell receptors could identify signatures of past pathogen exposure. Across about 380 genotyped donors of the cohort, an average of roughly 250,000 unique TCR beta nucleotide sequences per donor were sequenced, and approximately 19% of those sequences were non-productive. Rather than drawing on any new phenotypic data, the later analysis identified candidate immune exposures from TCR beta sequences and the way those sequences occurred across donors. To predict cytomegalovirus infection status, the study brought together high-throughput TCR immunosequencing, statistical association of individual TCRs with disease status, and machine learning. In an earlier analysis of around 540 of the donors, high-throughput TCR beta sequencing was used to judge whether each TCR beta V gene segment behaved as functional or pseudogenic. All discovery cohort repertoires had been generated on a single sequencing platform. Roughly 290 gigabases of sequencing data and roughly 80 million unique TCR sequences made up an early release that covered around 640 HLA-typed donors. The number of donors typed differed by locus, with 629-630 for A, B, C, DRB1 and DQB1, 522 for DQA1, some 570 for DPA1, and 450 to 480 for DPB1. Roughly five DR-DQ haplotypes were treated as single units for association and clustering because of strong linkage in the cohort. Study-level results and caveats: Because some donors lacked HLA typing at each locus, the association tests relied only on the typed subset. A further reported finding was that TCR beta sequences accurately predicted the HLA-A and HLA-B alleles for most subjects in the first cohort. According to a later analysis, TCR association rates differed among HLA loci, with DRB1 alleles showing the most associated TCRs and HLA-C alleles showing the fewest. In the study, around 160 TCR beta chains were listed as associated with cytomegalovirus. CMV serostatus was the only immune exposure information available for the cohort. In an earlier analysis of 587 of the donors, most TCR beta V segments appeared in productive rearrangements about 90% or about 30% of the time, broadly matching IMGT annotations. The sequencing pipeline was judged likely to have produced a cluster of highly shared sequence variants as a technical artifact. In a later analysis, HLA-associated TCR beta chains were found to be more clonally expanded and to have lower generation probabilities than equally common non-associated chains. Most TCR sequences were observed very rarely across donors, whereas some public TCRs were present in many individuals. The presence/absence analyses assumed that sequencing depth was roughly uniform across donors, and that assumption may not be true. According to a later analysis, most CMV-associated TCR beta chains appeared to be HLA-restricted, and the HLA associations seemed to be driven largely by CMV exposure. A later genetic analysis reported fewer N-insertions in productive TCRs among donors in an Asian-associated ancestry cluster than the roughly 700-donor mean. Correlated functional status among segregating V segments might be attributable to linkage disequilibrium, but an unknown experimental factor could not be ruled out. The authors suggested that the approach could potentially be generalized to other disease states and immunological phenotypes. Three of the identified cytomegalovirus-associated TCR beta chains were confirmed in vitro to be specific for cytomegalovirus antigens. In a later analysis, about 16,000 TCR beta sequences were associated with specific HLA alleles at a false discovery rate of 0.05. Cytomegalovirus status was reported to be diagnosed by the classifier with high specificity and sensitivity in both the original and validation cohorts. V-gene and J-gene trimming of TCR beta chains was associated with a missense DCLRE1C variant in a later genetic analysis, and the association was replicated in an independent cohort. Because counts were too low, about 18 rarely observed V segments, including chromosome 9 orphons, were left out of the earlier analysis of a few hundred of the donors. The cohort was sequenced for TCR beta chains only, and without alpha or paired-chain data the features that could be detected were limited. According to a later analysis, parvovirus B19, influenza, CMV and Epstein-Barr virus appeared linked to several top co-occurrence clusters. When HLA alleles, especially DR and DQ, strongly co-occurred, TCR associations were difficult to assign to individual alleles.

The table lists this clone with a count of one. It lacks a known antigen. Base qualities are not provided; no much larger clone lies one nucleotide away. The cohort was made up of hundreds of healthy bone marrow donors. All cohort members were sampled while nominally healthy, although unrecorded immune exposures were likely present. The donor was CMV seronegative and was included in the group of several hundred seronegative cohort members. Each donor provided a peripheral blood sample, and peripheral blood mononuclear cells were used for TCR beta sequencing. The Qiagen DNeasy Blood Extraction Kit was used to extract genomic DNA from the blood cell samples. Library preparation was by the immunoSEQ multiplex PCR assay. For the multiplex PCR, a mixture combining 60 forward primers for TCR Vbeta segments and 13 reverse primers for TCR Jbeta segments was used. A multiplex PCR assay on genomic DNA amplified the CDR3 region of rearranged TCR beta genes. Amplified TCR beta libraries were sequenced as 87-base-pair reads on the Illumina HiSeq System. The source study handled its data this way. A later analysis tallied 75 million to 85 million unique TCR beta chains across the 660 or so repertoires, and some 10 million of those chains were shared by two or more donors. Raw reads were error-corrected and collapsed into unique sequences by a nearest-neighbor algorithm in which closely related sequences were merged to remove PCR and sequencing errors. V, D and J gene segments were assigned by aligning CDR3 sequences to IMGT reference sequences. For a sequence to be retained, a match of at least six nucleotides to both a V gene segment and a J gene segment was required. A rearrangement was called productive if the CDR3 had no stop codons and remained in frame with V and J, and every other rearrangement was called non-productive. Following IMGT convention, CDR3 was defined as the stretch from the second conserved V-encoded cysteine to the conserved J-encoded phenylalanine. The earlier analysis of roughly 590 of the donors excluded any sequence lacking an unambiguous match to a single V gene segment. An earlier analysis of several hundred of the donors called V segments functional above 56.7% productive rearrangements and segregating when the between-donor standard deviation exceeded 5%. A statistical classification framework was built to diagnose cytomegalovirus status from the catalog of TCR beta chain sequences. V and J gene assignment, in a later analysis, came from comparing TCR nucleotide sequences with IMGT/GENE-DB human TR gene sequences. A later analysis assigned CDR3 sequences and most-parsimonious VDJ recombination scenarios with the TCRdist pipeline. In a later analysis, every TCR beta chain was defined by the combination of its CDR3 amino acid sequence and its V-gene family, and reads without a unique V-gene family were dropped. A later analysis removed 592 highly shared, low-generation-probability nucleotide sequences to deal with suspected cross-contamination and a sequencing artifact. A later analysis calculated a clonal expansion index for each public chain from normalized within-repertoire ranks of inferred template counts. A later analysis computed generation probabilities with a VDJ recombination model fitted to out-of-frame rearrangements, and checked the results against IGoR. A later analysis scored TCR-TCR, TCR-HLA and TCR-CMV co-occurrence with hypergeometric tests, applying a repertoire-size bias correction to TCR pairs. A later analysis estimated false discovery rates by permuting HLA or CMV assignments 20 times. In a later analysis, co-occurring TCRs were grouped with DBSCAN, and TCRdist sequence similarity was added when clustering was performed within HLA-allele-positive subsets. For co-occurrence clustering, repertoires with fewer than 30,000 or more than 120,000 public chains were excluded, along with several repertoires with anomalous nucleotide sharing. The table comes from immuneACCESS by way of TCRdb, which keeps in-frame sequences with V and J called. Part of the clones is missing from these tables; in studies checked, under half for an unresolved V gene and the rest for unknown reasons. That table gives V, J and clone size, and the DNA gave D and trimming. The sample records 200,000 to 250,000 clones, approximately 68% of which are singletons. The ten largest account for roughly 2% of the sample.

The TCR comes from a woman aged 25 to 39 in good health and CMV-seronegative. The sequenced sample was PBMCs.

This receptor has the CDR3 CAYLPFQRNTGELFF. The DNA sequence is TGTGCCTACCTACCGTTTCAAAGGAACACCGGGGAGCTGTTTTTT. The rearranged chain carries TRBV30 and TRBJ2-2; a confident D gene designation cannot be given. Trimming takes 7 bases from V and 1 base from J, and the germline ends sit 16 bases apart. The cysteine opens and the phenylalanine closes a CDR3 of 15 amino acids. Only the CDR3 portion is preserved as DNA: 45 bases, with reading frame beginning at the first base. The germline V gene (reference sequence) sets CDR1 to GTSNPN and CDR2 to SVGIG.